Listed below are T cell receptor beta chains from one sample, sequenced in a study of blood T cell repertoires in COVID-19. Libraries were prepared by immunoSEQ multiplex PCR; TCRdb keeps only in-frame clonotypes and omits some of them. This sample has roughly 30,000 clones, with roughly 80% found just once. The material sequenced was peripheral blood. These receptors all stem from a man between 70 and 80 years old with acute or convalescent COVID-19. The CDR3 runs from the conserved cysteine through the conserved F or W. Each record gives: J gene, V gene, D gene, clone size, CDR3 protein, CDR3 DNA. D genes are given only for firm matches. Clone size, where shown, is once, few, many, or a class for clones that have expanded.

TRBJ2-1 | TRBV9 | TRBD2 | . | CASSVAAGGGNEQFF | TGTGCCAGCAGCGTAGCAGCGGGGGGCGGGAATGAGCAGTTCTTC
TRBJ2-2 | TRBV11-2 | TRBD2 | . | CASGPRTSLDGGELFF | TGTGCCAGCGGACCTCGGACTAGCTTAGATGGCGGGGAGCTGTTTTTT
TRBJ1-3 | TRBV6-5 | . | few | CASSSPRGSGNTIYF | TGTGCCAGCAGTTCGCCGCGGGGTTCTGGAAACACCATATATTTT
TRBJ1-2 | TRBV28 | TRBD1 | few | CASSLWTGGPRSYGYTF | TGTGCCAGCAGTTTATGGACAGGGGGCCCTCGGAGCTATGGCTACACCTTC
TRBJ2-3 | TRBV28 | . | . | CATRDSTDTQYF | TGTGCCACCCGGGACTCAACAGATACGCAGTATTTT
TRBJ2-2 | TRBV10-1 | TRBD1 | . | CASSPIPSLGTGERELFF | TGCGCCAGCAGTCCGATCCCTTCCCTAGGGACAGGGGAAAGGGAGCTGTTTTTT
TRBJ2-1 | TRBV7-2 | . | . | CASSLTWGLNNEQFF | TGTGCCAGCAGCCTCACGTGGGGGCTAAACAATGAGCAGTTCTTC
TRBJ1-3 | TRBV6-5 | . | . | CASSQMGSSGNTIYF | TGTGCCAGCAGCCAGATGGGGAGCTCTGGAAACACCATATATTTT
TRBJ2-1 | TRBV19 | . | . | CASSGVSGTQYNEQFF | TGTGCCAGTAGTGGCGTTTCGGGGACTCAGTACAATGAGCAGTTCTTC
TRBJ2-1 | TRBV20-1 | . | . | CSASGYGKQFF | TGCAGTGCTAGCGGGTACGGTAAGCAGTTCTTC
TRBJ2-1 | TRBV6-5 | TRBD2 | few | CASILSGGAHEQFF | TGTGCCAGCATCCTTAGCGGGGGGGCGCATGAGCAGTTCTTC
TRBJ1-5 | TRBV6-6 | TRBD1 | . | CASVDVTGGNQPQHF | TGTGCCAGCGTAGACGTAACAGGGGGCAATCAGCCCCAGCATTTT
TRBJ2-4 | TRBV4-2 | TRBD2 | . | CASSQVSRGGRNIQYF | TGTGCCAGCAGCCAAGTGAGTCGGGGGGGCCGAAACATTCAGTACTTC
TRBJ2-6 | TRBV7-2 | TRBD1 | . | CASSRQGNGANVLTF | TGTGCCAGCAGTCGACAGGGGAACGGGGCCAACGTCCTGACTTTC
TRBJ1-6 | TRBV7-3 | . | . | CASSSGGSYNSPLHF | TGTGCCAGCAGCTCGGGGGGGTCCTATAATTCACCCCTCCACTTT
TRBJ1-6 | TRBV27 | . | . | CASRYLGEAAPLHF | TGTGCCAGCAGATACCTGGGGGAGGCTGCACCCCTCCACTTT
TRBJ1-1 | TRBV6-5 | . | . | CASSYNPGFMNTEAFF | TGTGCCAGCAGTTATAATCCAGGGTTCATGAACACTGAAGCTTTCTTT
TRBJ1-1 | TRBV12-3/TRBV12-4 | . | . | CASSLGENTEAFF | TGTGCCAGCAGTTTAGGAGAGAACACTGAAGCTTTCTTT
TRBJ2-3 | TRBV28 | . | . | CASLMGGRTDTQYF | TGTGCCAGCCTCATGGGGGGGCGCACAGATACGCAGTATTTT
TRBJ2-5 | TRBV7-2 | TRBD1 | . | CASSRDRAHQETQYF | TGTGCCAGCAGCCGCGACAGGGCCCACCAAGAGACCCAGTACTTC
TRBJ2-2 | TRBV5-1 | TRBD1 | . | CASSLGVGQGITGELFF | TGCGCCAGCAGCTTGGGAGTGGGACAGGGGATCACCGGGGAGCTGTTTTTT
TRBJ1-6 | TRBV7-8 | . | . | CASSSQQGDRSPLHF | TGTGCCAGCAGCTCACAACAGGGTGATCGGTCACCCCTCCACTTT
TRBJ2-4 | TRBV15 | TRBD1 | . | CATSGQGAGNIQYF | TGTGCCACCAGCGGACAGGGGGCTGGGAACATTCAGTACTTC
TRBJ2-1 | TRBV3-1/TRBV3-2 | . | . | CASSQDLWAQGNEQFF | TGTGCCAGCAGCCAAGATCTATGGGCGCAGGGCAATGAGCAGTTCTTC
TRBJ1-5 | TRBV7-8 | . | . | CASSPDSPNQPQHF | TGTGCCAGCAGCCCTGACAGTCCCAATCAGCCCCAGCATTTT
TRBJ2-7 | TRBV27 | . | . | CARPRGGEPSYEQYF | TGTGCCAGGCCAAGGGGGGGGGAGCCCTCCTACGAGCAGTACTTC
TRBJ1-2 | TRBV6-1 | TRBD1 | hyperexpanded | CASSDVTGTGTYGYTF | TGTGCCAGCAGTGACGTTACCGGGACAGGGACCTATGGCTACACCTTC
TRBJ2-2 | TRBV7-2 | . | . | CASSFSGTSDTGELFF | TGTGCCAGCAGCTTCTCCGGGACATCCGACACCGGGGAGCTGTTTTTT
TRBJ2-1 | TRBV19 | TRBD2 | . | CASSTLAGVFNEQFF | TGTGCCAGTAGTACGCTAGCGGGAGTCTTCAATGAGCAGTTCTTC
TRBJ2-7 | TRBV27 | TRBD2 | . | CASSLSGTSGNREQYF | TGTGCCAGCAGTTTATCTGGGACTAGCGGGAATCGGGAGCAGTACTTC
TRBJ2-1 | TRBV20-1 | . | once | CSASSSAASPYNEQFF | TGCAGTGCTAGTAGCTCCGCGGCCAGCCCCTACAATGAGCAGTTCTTC
TRBJ2-3 | TRBV5-1 | . | once | CASSLETGRDTQYF | TGCGCCAGCAGCTTGGAGACAGGCCGAGATACGCAGTATTTT
TRBJ2-1 | TRBV2 | . | medium-sized | CASSESRELYNEQFF | TGTGCCAGCAGTGAAAGCCGGGAGCTCTACAATGAGCAGTTCTTC
TRBJ2-7 | TRBV6-4 | TRBD1 | once | CASSVRDSPYEQYF | TGTGCCAGCAGCGTAAGGGACAGCCCCTACGAGCAGTACTTC
TRBJ1-5 | TRBV7-9 | . | few | CASSPSGPRGYNQPQHF | TGTGCCAGCAGCCCCTCGGGTCCCAGGGGTTACAATCAGCCCCAGCATTTT
TRBJ2-4 | TRBV2 | TRBD1 | few | CASSGTGMVNIQYF | TGTGCCAGCAGTGGGACAGGGATGGTGAACATTCAGTACTTC
TRBJ1-2 | TRBV9 | . | . | CASSTRGGRSDGYTF | TGTGCCAGCAGCACCCGCGGAGGACGGTCCGATGGCTACACCTTC
TRBJ1-5 | TRBV28 | . | . | CASSLAGYSNQPQHF | TGTGCCAGCAGTTTAGCGGGGTATAGCAATCAGCCCCAGCATTTT
TRBJ1-2 | TRBV6-5 | TRBD1 | . | CASTRDRALYGYTF | TGTGCCAGCACACGGGACAGGGCTCTATATGGCTACACCTTC
TRBJ2-1 | TRBV12-3/TRBV12-4 | . | . | CASSFISNEQFF | TGTGCCAGCAGTTTTATTAGCAATGAGCAGTTCTTC
TRBJ1-4 | TRBV4-3 | TRBD1 | once | CASSPQGGTNEKLFF | TGCGCCAGCAGCCCTCAGGGGGGCACTAATGAAAAACTGTTTTTT
TRBJ1-4 | TRBV7-2 | . | once | CASSLPGNEKLFF | TGTGCCAGCAGCTTACCGGGGAATGAAAAACTGTTTTTT
TRBJ2-4 | TRBV24-1 | . | . | CATSDLHYPVQGAKNIQYF | TGTGCCACCAGTGATTTGCATTACCCTGTACAGGGAGCCAAAAACATTCAGTACTTC
TRBJ2-7 | TRBV5-1 | . | . | CASSLWGADEQYF | TGCGCCAGCAGCCTGTGGGGCGCAGACGAGCAGTACTTC
TRBJ2-7 | TRBV29-1 | . | . | CSVRGGWDYEQYF | TGCAGCGTTCGTGGAGGGTGGGACTACGAGCAGTACTTC
TRBJ1-6 | TRBV12-3/TRBV12-4 | . | . | CASSTGATLHF | TGTGCCAGCAGTACCGGAGCGACCCTCCACTTT
TRBJ2-5 | TRBV15 | . | . | CATSKVAETQYF | TGTGCCACCAGCAAAGTGGCAGAGACCCAGTACTTC
TRBJ1-1 | TRBV6-5 | . | . | CASSYSAGAGEAFF | TGTGCCAGCAGTTACTCGGCTGGGGCTGGTGAAGCTTTCTTT
TRBJ1-5 | TRBV16 | . | . | CASSQRADQPQHF | TGTGCCAGCAGCCAGAGGGCAGATCAGCCCCAGCATTTT